Listed here are 21 T cell receptor beta chains from one sample, sequenced in a study of metastatic and nonmetastatic thyroid tumors. TCRdb re-clonotyped the PCR reads via MiXCR. The table has some 19,000 clones, roughly 25% seen once; the top ten hold over 9.5%. Not a single patient had been given any form of treatment at any point before undergoing thyroid surgery. The sample consisted of tumor tissue. The source is a female donor with papillary thyroid cancer or a benign thyroid nodule (not recorded which). Some clones in this sample may be carry-over from other donors' samples.

Many counts were recorded for this clone. The CDR3: CASSEETGGETQYF. CDR3 DNA sequence: TGCGCCAGCAGTGAAGAGACGGGGGGGGAGACCCAGTACTTC. V and J are TRBV10-1 and TRBJ2-5; 8 bases fit TRBD2. Germline CDR1 WNHNN, CDR2 SYGVQD (reference sequence). The V gene end was trimmed by 3 bases and the J gene end by 5 bases; junction bases not matched to a gene: 5. The CDR3 has 14 amino acids.

The chain recombines TRBV11-2 with TRBJ2-3, with 9 bases identical to TRBD2. The trim removed 2 bases at V and 6 bases at J, leaving 15 bases unmatched. CDR3 length: 18 amino acids. Per the germline V gene, CDR1 is SGHAT and CDR2 is FQNNGV. The CDR3 loop is CASSLFTMAGGEPDTQYF. The CDR3 DNA is TGTGCCAGCAGCTTATTTACTATGGCGGGAGGGGAACCGGATACGCAGTATTTT.

In its sample, this clone was seen a few times. The V gene is TRBV12-3 or TRBV12-4, the J gene TRBJ2-1, with 10 positions matching TRBD2. V lost 10 bases to trimming and J lost 8 bases; unmatched junction nucleotides: 11. The CDR3 has 14 residues. The CDR3 is CAITRTSGTDEQFF. CDR3 nucleotide sequence: TGTGCCATCACCCGGACTAGCGGTACGGATGAGCAGTTCTTC.

A single count supports this clone. This sequence joins TRBV11-2 and TRBJ1-2; D possibly corresponds to TRBD1 (6 bases). Trimming cost V 5 bases and J 11 bases, with 21 bases left between them. CDR3 length equals 14 residues. Germline CDR1 is SGHAT and CDR2 is FQNNGV. The CDR3 protein is CASSRTGRDYCYTF. DNA of the CDR3: TGTGCCAGCAGCCGAACAGGGAGGGACTATTGTTACACCTTC.

There are a few counts of this clone. The chain has TRBV28 and TRBJ1-3, with TRBD1 matching over 7 bases. CDR1 is MDHEN and CDR2 is SYDVKM in the germline V gene. Unmatched junction bases numbered 5, after V lost 5 bases and J lost 4 bases. The CDR3 totals 14 residues. CDR3 sequence: CASSRTGAGNTIYF. DNA of the CDR3: TGTGCCAGCAGTCGCACAGGGGCCGGAAACACCATATATTTT.

The table lists this clone with a few counts. The chain joins TRBV4-2 to TRBJ1-1; D possibly corresponds to TRBD1 (5 bases). The CDR3 runs to 13 residues. V dropped 3 bases and J dropped 4 bases, with 9 bases sitting between them. The V gene's germline CDR1 is LGHNA and CDR2 YNFKEQ. CDR3 in DNA: TGTGCCAGCAGCCAGGGGGTGGTCACTGAAGCTTTCTTT. Translated, it gives CASSQGVVTEAFF.

Points on this clone: A single base separates this from a much larger clone, so it may be a read error. The chain joins TRBV5-4 to TRBJ2-3; D is possibly TRBD1 (6 bases). The germline gives CDR1 SGHNT, CDR2 YYREEE (reference sequence). CDR3 length: 14 amino acids. The CDR3 reads CTSSLGQDKDTQYF. In DNA, the CDR3 is TGTACCAGCAGCTTGGGACAAGACAAAGATACGCAGTATTTT.

This clone occurred many times. V and J are TRBV10-1 and TRBJ1-1; maybe TRBD1 (5 bases). The CDR3 spans 13 residues. Looked up from germline, CDR1 is WNHNN and CDR2 is SYGVQD (reference sequence). The germline V and J ends were trimmed by 2 bases and 4 bases, with 8 bases remaining between them. Here the CDR3 reads CASSETRVTEAFF. The CDR3 coding sequence is TGCGCCAGCAGTGAGACCAGGGTCACTGAAGCTTTCTTT.

As DNA, the CDR3 is TGTGCCAGCAGCCCCGGGACACTTTATAGCAATCAGCCCCAGCATTTT. Protein product: CASSPGTLYSNQPQHF. This chain joins TRBV7-8 and TRBJ1-5; weak D call: TRBD1 (6 bases). V shed 5 bases and J shed 0 bases, with 14 bases lying between them. Germline assignment: CDR1 SGHVS and CDR2 FQNEAQ. The CDR3 extends over 16 amino acids.

This sequence joins TRBV9 and TRBJ1-2, with a tentative D call TRBD1 (5 bases). Germline assignment: CDR1 SGDLS and CDR2 YYNGEE. V lost 0 bases and J lost 8, with 17 bases in between. This CDR3 has 15 amino acids. This CDR3 reads CASSVEQASFQGYTF. As DNA, the CDR3 is TGTGCCAGCAGCGTAGAACAGGCTTCGTTCCAGGGCTACACCTTC.

With regard to this clone: This may come from a read error, since a much larger clone is one base off. This CDR3 is also generated by other DNA sequences in the sample. The chain uses TRBV7-7 and TRBJ2-5, with a weak D call TRBD2 (6 bases). The germline CDR1 and CDR2 sequences are SSHAT and FNYEAQ (reference sequence). The CDR3 consists of 13 residues. Here the CDR3 reads CASSLSGGTPQYF. The DNA of the CDR3 is TGTGCTAGCAGCTTGTCGGGCGGGACCCCACAGTACTTC.

The rearrangement links TRBV6-5 to TRBJ1-2; D unresolved. Germline values: CDR1 MNHEY, CDR2 SVGAGI. The CDR3 is made up of 14 amino acids. V lost 0 bases and J 5 bases, leaving 10 bases between the germline ends. This CDR3 reads CASSYSIGDYGYTF. The CDR3 DNA is TGTGCCAGCAGTTACTCGATCGGCGATTATGGCTACACCTTC.

This clone was seen more than once but under ten times. The rearrangement uses TRBV19 and TRBJ2-1; 10 bases match TRBD2. Germline lookup yields CDR1 LNHDA and CDR2 SQIVND (reference sequence). Germline trimming cut 2 bases from V and 8 bases from J; bases unmatched to any gene: 9. The CDR3 extends over 16 amino acids. The CDR3 DNA reads TGTGCCAGTAGTATATGGGGAGTAGCGGGAGGTTATGAGCAGTTCTTC. Translation: CASSIWGVAGGYEQFF.

Concerning this clone itself: Just one base apart from a much larger clone, this may be a read error. The chain recombines TRBV14 with TRBJ1-1; 7 bases are a match to TRBD1. The germline V gene encodes CDR1 SGHDN and CDR2 FVKESK. This CDR3 has 14 residues. As DNA, the CDR3 is TGTGCCATCAGCCCGTACGGGACAGCCACTGAAGCTTTCTTT. Translating it yields CAISPYGTATEAFF.

This clone is a singleton in its sample. At one end, the junction sequence differs from germline, possibly due to a read error. J is TRBJ2-7 and V is TRBV30, with D possibly matching TRBD1 (6 bases). Germline V gives CDR1 GTSNPN, CDR2 SVGIG (reference sequence). CDR3 length equals 14 residues. The CDR3 coding sequence is TGTGCCTGGAGTGTCACGGACAGCTCCTACGAGCATTACTTC. It yields the protein CAWSVTDSSYEHYF.

This chain uses TRBV6-2 or TRBV6-3 with TRBJ2-3, with D possibly TRBD2 on 5 matching bases. The CDR3 length is 13 residues. V lost 5 bases, J lost 0 bases, and 6 bases lay in between. Per germline, CDR1 MNHEY and CDR2 SVGEGT. DNA of the CDR3: TGTGCCAGCAGTAGGACTAGCACAGATACGCAGTATTTT. Protein product: CASSRTSTDTQYF.

This clone came up many times. The rearrangement joins TRBV9 to TRBJ1-1, with D possibly matching TRBD1 (5 bases). This CDR3 comprises 13 residues. Deletions cut 0 bases from V and 7 bases from J, with 10 bases between. The germline V gene encodes CDR1 SGDLS and CDR2 YYNGEE. The CDR3 nucleotides are TGTGCCAGCAGCGTAGGGGGGAAAGATGAAGCTTTCTTT. Amino acid sequence: CASSVGGKDEAFF.

This clone was seen at least ten times. This chain uses TRBV29-1 with TRBJ2-2, with D maybe TRBD2 (6 bases). Germline CDR1 and CDR2: SQVTM and ANQGSEA. The CDR3 has 15 residues. Trimming removed 0 bases from V and 4 bases from J, with 12 bases in between. CDR3 coding DNA: TGCAGCGTTGAAGATCGACGGGGAGGCACCGGGGAGCTGTTTTTT. Protein sequence: CSVEDRRGGTGELFF.

The V and J genes are TRBV27 and TRBJ1-2; D not certain. V lost 0 bases to trimming and J lost 8 bases, with 19 bases between them. The CDR3 spans 16 residues. From germline, CDR1 is MNHEY and CDR2 SMNVEV (reference sequence). The chain's CDR3 is CASSLSDLYGGVGYTF. The DNA for the CDR3 is TGTGCCAGCAGTTTATCCGACCTTTACGGAGGCGTGGGCTACACCTTC.

This clone has at least ten counts. The V gene is TRBV20-1, the J gene TRBJ2-1; D may be TRBD2 (6 bases). The CDR3 runs to 15 residues. The germline CDR1 and CDR2 sequences are DFQATT and SNEGSKA (reference sequence). Trimming took 3 bases from V and 12 from J, leaving 24 bases between them. CDR3 nucleotide sequence: TGCAGTGCTAGTGACTCCGGGGGAGGCGAGGCAGGGCAGTTCTTC. As protein: CSASDSGGGEAGQFF.

This clone came up many times. The chain combines TRBV9 with TRBJ1-1; 10 bases align to TRBD1. Trimming at V came to 4 bases and at J to 0 bases, leaving 9 bases not matched to a gene. The CDR3 covers 17 residues. Germline values: CDR1 SGDLS, CDR2 YYNGEE. The CDR3 sequence: CASSPGTGVLMNTEAFF. CDR3 coding DNA: TGTGCCAGCAGCCCCGGGACAGGGGTCCTCATGAACACTGAAGCTTTCTTT.